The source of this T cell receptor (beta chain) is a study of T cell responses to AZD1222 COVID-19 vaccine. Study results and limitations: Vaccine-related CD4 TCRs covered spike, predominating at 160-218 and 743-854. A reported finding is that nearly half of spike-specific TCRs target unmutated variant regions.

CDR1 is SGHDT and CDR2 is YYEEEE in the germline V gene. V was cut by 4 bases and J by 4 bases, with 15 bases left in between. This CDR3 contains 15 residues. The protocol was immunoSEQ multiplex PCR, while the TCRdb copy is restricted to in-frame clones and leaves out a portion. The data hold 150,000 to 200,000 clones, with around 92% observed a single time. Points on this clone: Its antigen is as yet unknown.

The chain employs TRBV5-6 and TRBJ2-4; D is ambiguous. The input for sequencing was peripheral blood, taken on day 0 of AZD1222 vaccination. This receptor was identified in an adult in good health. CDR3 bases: TGTGCCAGCAGCGCTGGTGGGTCGAGTAAAAACATTCAGTACTTC. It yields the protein CASSAGGSSKNIQYF. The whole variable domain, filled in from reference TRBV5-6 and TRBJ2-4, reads DAGVTQSPTHLIKTRGQQVTLRCSPKSGHDTVSWYQQALGQGPQFIFQYYEEEERQRGNFPDRFSGHQFPNYSSELNVNALLLGDSALYLCASSAGGSSKNIQYFGAGTRLSVL.